These 23 T cell receptor beta chains were sequenced from one sample in a study of cytomegalovirus exposure and HLA in healthy donors. The study ran its PCR with 60 Vbeta and 13 Jbeta primers. Clones were read by immunoSEQ multiplex PCR, and TCRdb kept only the in-frame ones, dropping some. The table shows roughly 150,000 clones, with more than 65% occurring only once. The sample was PBMCs. Receptors originate from a man between 18 and 35 years old in good health and CMV-seropositive.

J is TRBJ2-2 and V is TRBV7-9; 8 nucleotides agree with TRBD2. The germline V gene encodes CDR1 SEHNR and CDR2 FQNEAQ (reference sequence). The CDR3 is 16 amino acids. V shed 0 bases, J shed 3 bases, and the junction held 3 bases outside the gene matches. CDR3 sequence (DNA): TGTGCCAGCAGCTTAGCTAGCGGGAAGTACACCGGGGAGCTGTTTTTT. Protein product: CASSLASGKYTGELFF.

This sequence joins TRBV2 and TRBJ2-1, with TRBD1 as a possible D gene (6 bases). Germline V CDR1 and CDR2: SNHLY, FYNNEI. The CDR3 is made up of 13 amino acids. Deletions cut 6 bases from V and 12 bases from J, with 18 bases between. The CDR3 DNA reads TGTGCCAGCAGACAGACAGTTGGGGGCGCGCAGTTCTTC. Its translation: CASRQTVGGAQFF. The variable domain in full, with the rest retrieved from reference TRBV2 and TRBJ2-1, is EPEVTQTPSHQVTQMGQEVILRCVPISNHLYFYWYRQILGQKVEFLVSFYNNEISEKSEIFDDQFSVERPDGSNFTLKIRSTKLEDSAMYFCASRQTVGGAQFFGPGTRLTVL.

The genes are TRBV7-2 and TRBJ2-5, with 13 bases identical to TRBD2. The CDR3 has 17 amino acids. Germline V gene sequence: CDR1 SGHTA, CDR2 FQGNSA. With V trimmed by 0 bases and J by 4 bases, 5 bases remained unmatched. The chain's CDR3 is CASSLAGLAGSGETQYF. The CDR3 nucleotides are TGTGCCAGCAGCTTAGCGGGACTAGCGGGAAGTGGAGAGACCCAGTACTTC.

In this sample, this clone turned up a few times. V and J are TRBV19 and TRBJ1-1; 8 nucleotides agree with TRBD1. V was pared by 7 bases and J by 7 bases, with 5 bases of the junction left unmatched. The germline V gene encodes CDR1 LNHDA and CDR2 SQIVND (reference sequence). The CDR3 is 12 amino acids. The CDR3 here is CASTGGRVEAFF. In DNA form, the CDR3 reads TGTGCCAGTACAGGGGGCCGGGTTGAAGCTTTCTTT.

The chain employs TRBV7-8 and TRBJ1-5, with D possibly matching TRBD1 (5 bases). CDR3 length equals 20 residues. Germline V gene lookup returns CDR1 SGHVS and CDR2 FQNEAQ. Trimming removed 1 base from V and 2 bases from J, with 24 bases in between. The CDR3 sequence is CASSLVDRQGPQYGNQPQHF. The DNA of the CDR3 is TGTGCCAGCAGCTTAGTCGATCGGCAGGGCCCCCAATACGGCAATCAGCCCCAGCATTTT.

This chain joins TRBV18 and TRBJ2-5; TRBD2 matches 9 bases. Per germline, CDR1 KGHSH and CDR2 LQKENI. There are 15 residues in the CDR3. V gave up 4 bases and J gave up 2 bases; unmatched junction bases: 5. CDR3 bases: TGTGCCAGCTCACGCGGGGGGGCCGGGCAAGAGACCCAGTACTTC. It yields the protein CASSRGGAGQETQYF. The full variable domain, completed using reference TRBV18 and TRBJ2-5, is NAGVMQNPRHLVRRRGQEARLRCSPMKGHSHVYWYRQLPEEGLKFMVYLQKENIIDESGMPKERFSAEFPKEGPSILRIQQVVRGDSAAYFCASSRGGAGQETQYFGPGTRLLVL.

This chain joins TRBV6-5 and TRBJ1-1; 9 nucleotides line up with TRBD1. V was clipped by 2 bases and J by 7 bases; unmatched bases: 11. Germline-derived CDR1 and CDR2 are MNHEY and SVGAGI. The CDR3 runs to 16 residues. The CDR3 region is CASSYLPGQGRGEAFF. The CDR3, as DNA: TGTGCCAGCAGTTACCTCCCCGGACAGGGGAGGGGTGAAGCTTTCTTT.

This clone showed up just a few times. This chain links TRBV10-3 with TRBJ2-2; 7 bases map to TRBD2. Looked up from germline, CDR1 is ENHRY and CDR2 is SYGVKD. V shed 11 bases and J 5 bases; nucleotides not matched to a gene: 5. The CDR3 consists of 12 residues. The CDR3 DNA sequence: TGTGCCTCTGGAGCGGGAACCGGGGAGCTGTTTTTT. This sequence encodes CASGAGTGELFF.

CDR3 bases: TGTGCCAGCAGTGCCCTTGGCGGGCGCATCCAAGAGACCCAGTACTTC. The encoded protein is CASSALGGRIQETQYF. This sequence joins TRBV2 and TRBJ2-5, with D possibly matching TRBD2 (5 bases). V gave up 4 bases and J gave up 1 base, with 16 bases separating them. In germline, CDR1 is SNHLY, CDR2 FYNNEI. This CDR3 has 16 residues.

The CDR3 spells CASSFSTGVNSPLHF. The CDR3 bases are TGTGCCAGCAGCTTCTCGACAGGGGTTAATTCACCCCTCCACTTT. The chain is built from TRBV7-8 and TRBJ1-6; 8 bases line up with TRBD1. This CDR3 has 15 amino acids. The V segment lost 3 bases and the J segment 6 bases; nucleotides outside the gene matches: 4. Germline V gives CDR1 SGHVS, CDR2 FQNEAQ.

This clone was observed many times. V is TRBV6-1 and J is TRBJ1-1, with 7 bases aligning to TRBD1. V was pared by 3 bases and J by 12 bases, with 13 bases of the junction left unmatched. The CDR3 length is 14 residues. CDR1 and CDR2 from the germline V gene are MNHNS and SASEGT. The CDR3 protein is CASSETRDSQRPFF. The DNA of the CDR3 is TGTGCCAGCAGTGAGACCCGGGACAGCCAGAGGCCTTTCTTT.

The chain is built from TRBV25-1 and TRBJ2-3, with D tentatively TRBD1 (5 bases). The CDR3 totals 13 residues. Trimming removed 4 bases at V and 8 bases at J, with 13 bases between. Germline V gene lookup returns CDR1 MGHDK and CDR2 SYGVNS. The CDR3 nucleotides read TGTGCCAGCAGTGCAACAGGAAAGGCTACGCAGTATTTT. This translates into CASSATGKATQYF.

A few counts support this clone. The chain carries TRBV7-2 and TRBJ1-2; weak D call: TRBD1 (6 bases). The CDR3 is 13 residues long. Germline CDR1 and CDR2: SGHTA and FQGNSA. V gave up 2 bases and J gave up 7 bases, with 11 bases separating them. The CDR3 DNA is TGTGCCAGCAGCTTAAATAGGGACATTGGCTACACCTTC. Amino acid sequence: CASSLNRDIGYTF.

This clone was detected only a few times. The chain combines TRBV30 with TRBJ2-1; 10 nucleotides match TRBD1. Per the germline V gene, CDR1 is GTSNPN and CDR2 is SVGIG (reference sequence). With 6 bases clipped from V and 9 bases from J, the junction kept 8 bases outside the gene matches. The CDR3 extends over 13 amino acids. This CDR3 is CACTGQGLTEQFF. The CDR3, as DNA: TGTGCCTGTACGGGACAGGGGCTGACTGAGCAGTTCTTC. Supplemented by reference TRBV30 and TRBJ2-1, the full variable domain reads SQTIHQWPATLVQPVGSPLSLECTVEGTSNPNLYWYRQAAGRGLQLLFYSVGIGQISSEVPQNLSASRPQDRQFILSSKKLLLSDSGFYLCACTGQGLTEQFFGPGTRLTVL.

The chain uses TRBV5-1 and TRBJ1-1; TRBD1 aligns across 10 bases. Germline CDR1 is SGHRS and CDR2 is YFSETQ. This CDR3 contains 13 residues. With V trimmed by 3 bases and J by 11 bases, 7 bases remained unmatched. The CDR3 coding sequence is TGCGCCAGCAGCTCCCGGGACAGGGGAGTCGCTTTCTTT. It codes for CASSSRDRGVAFF. The full variable domain, in which reference TRBV5-1 and TRBJ1-1 provide the parts outside the CDR3, is KAGVTQTPRYLIKTRGQQVTLSCSPISGHRSVSWYQQTPGQGLQFLFEYFSETQRNKGNFPGRFSGRQFSNSRSEMNVSTLELGDSALYLCASSSRDRGVAFFGQGTRLTVV.

DNA for the CDR3: TGCAGCGTTGTTTTTTTGAGGACAGAAGATTATGGCTACACCTTC. It translates to CSVVFLRTEDYGYTF. This chain joins TRBV29-1 and TRBJ1-2, with D possibly matching TRBD1 (6 bases). The CDR3 loop spans 15 amino acids. Germline V gives CDR1 SQVTM, CDR2 ANQGSEA. V was pared by 4 bases and J by 5 bases, with 20 bases between. The whole variable domain, filled in from reference TRBV29-1 and TRBJ1-2, reads SAVISQKPSRDICQRGTSLTIQCQVDSQVTMMFWYRQQPGQSLTLIATANQGSEATYESGFVIDKFPISRPNLTFSTLTVSNMSPEDSSIYLCSVVFLRTEDYGYTFGSGTRLTVV.

This chain links TRBV7-3 with TRBJ2-2; D might be TRBD2 (6 bases). The CDR3 spans 13 residues. Per the germline V gene, CDR1 is SGHTA and CDR2 is FQGTGA. Trimming stripped 2 bases from V and 5 bases from J, with 6 bases between. The CDR3 here is CASSLAGTGELFF. DNA of the CDR3: TGTGCCAGCAGCTTAGCGGGGACCGGGGAGCTGTTTTTT. Full variable domain (outside the CDR3, taken from reference TRBV7-3 and TRBJ2-2): GAGVSQTPSNKVTEKGKYVELRCDPISGHTALYWYRQSLGQGPEFLIYFQGTGAADDSGLPNDRFFAVRPEGSVSTLKIQRTERGDSAVYLCASSLAGTGELFFGEGSRLTVL.

The chain employs TRBV19 and TRBJ1-1; 9 bases agree with TRBD1. Germline CDR1 LNHDA, CDR2 SQIVND (reference sequence). Unmatched junction bases numbered 9, after V lost 5 bases and J lost 5 bases. CDR3 length: 15 amino acids. The chain's CDR3 is CASSEGQGKGTEAFF. As DNA, the CDR3 is TGTGCCAGTAGTGAGGGACAGGGAAAAGGGACTGAAGCTTTCTTT.

On this clone itself: Germline is not matched at one junction end, which may reflect a read error. This chain connects TRBV11-3 to TRBJ1-2; 7 bases fit TRBD1. The CDR3 has 16 amino acids. CDR1 is SGHNT and CDR2 is YENEEA in the germline V gene. In nucleotides, the CDR3 is TGTGCCAGCAGCTTAGCCTCTTCGGACAGGTCATCTGGGTTAAACTTC. Amino acid sequence: CASSLASSDRSSGLNF.

This sequence joins TRBV27 and TRBJ1-5; TRBD1 matches at 9 bases. The CDR3 is made up of 15 amino acids. CDR1 MNHEY and CDR2 SMNVEV come from the germline V gene (reference sequence). With V trimmed by 8 bases and J by 0 bases, 5 bases remained unmatched. This CDR3 reads CASRDRVNSNQPQHF. Here the CDR3 DNA reads TGTGCCAGCCGGGACAGGGTCAATAGCAATCAGCCCCAGCATTTT.

V usage is TRBV27 and J usage is TRBJ1-4, with D possibly TRBD1 on 6 matching bases. Germline loops: CDR1 MNHEY, CDR2 SMNVEV (reference sequence). The CDR3 length is 14 residues. Trimming removed 5 bases at V and 5 bases at J, with 12 bases between. CDR3 in amino acids: CASSPQGQNEKLFF. The CDR3, as DNA: TGTGCCAGCAGTCCACAGGGCCAAAATGAAAAACTGTTTTTT.

The J gene is TRBJ2-7, the V gene TRBV11-2; 9 nucleotides line up with TRBD1. CDR3 length equals 14 residues. With V trimmed by 5 bases and J by 4 bases, 6 bases remained unmatched. Looked up from germline, CDR1 is SGHAT and CDR2 is FQNNGV. CDR3 region: CASSLDRGFYEQYV. The CDR3 coding sequence is TGTGCCAGCAGCCTGGACAGGGGATTTTACGAGCAGTACGTC.

The chain has TRBV5-1 and TRBJ2-1, with D possibly TRBD2 on 6 matching bases. V lost 4 bases to trimming and J lost 4 bases, with 15 bases between them. CDR1 and CDR2 (germline): SGHRS, YFSETQ. The CDR3 extends over 15 amino acids. CDR3 nucleotides: TGCGCCAGCAGCCCCATCAGGGAGGCTTACAATGAGCAGTTCTTC. Amino acids: CASSPIREAYNEQFF.